This T cell receptor (beta chain) stems from a study of siplizumab effects on memory and regulatory T cells. Regarding the study as a whole: Naive-or-memory phenotypes were unassignable for roughly 80-95% of proliferating CD4+ or CD8+ clones. The diversity of naive T cells seemed greater than that of memory cells, and their alloresponse contribution seemed major. Proliferating Tregs' suppressive function in siplizumab cultures went unconfirmed.

The sample holds one count of this clone. Its cognate antigen is unknown. Repertoires were generated with immunoSEQ multiplex PCR, while TCRdb's copy carries only in-frame clones and drops some. The repertoire holds about 120,000 clones, with around 94% as singletons. The germline V gene encodes CDR1 LNHDA and CDR2 SQIVND (reference sequence). V dropped 5 bases and J dropped 0; count of bases not matched to a gene: 10. This CDR3 is built from 17 residues. The origin of this receptor is a human donor in good health. The chain uses TRBV19 and TRBJ1-3, with 7 positions matching TRBD1. The sequenced material came from non-Treg CD4+ T cells sorted from blood. CDR3 region: CASSPGTALHSGNTIYF. The CDR3, as DNA: TGTGCCAGTAGTCCAGGGACAGCCTTACACTCTGGAAACACCATATATTTT.